The next 12 T cell receptor beta chains were all read from a single sample in a study of cytomegalovirus exposure and HLA in healthy donors. With 60 Vbeta and 13 Jbeta primers, the PCR was carried out. The protocol was immunoSEQ multiplex PCR, while the TCRdb copy is restricted to in-frame clones and leaves out a portion. Of about 130,000 clones listed, over 70% were seen once; the top ten hold 2.5% to 3.5%. The source material was PBMCs. All receptors come from a woman aged 45-65 years in good health and CMV-seronegative.

The chain recombines TRBV27 with TRBJ1-6; no clear D. With 2 bases removed from V and 11 bases from J, the gap between germline ends came to 16 bases. This CDR3 has 15 amino acids. In germline, CDR1 is MNHEY, CDR2 SMNVEV (reference sequence). The CDR3 nucleotides are TGTGCCAGCAGTTTAGAGGGCCAAGCGAGGACACCCCTCCACTTT. Its protein is CASSLEGQARTPLHF.

This clone showed up just a few times. V and J are TRBV5-1 and TRBJ1-2; TRBD1 might be the D (6 bases). This CDR3 is built from 14 residues. The V gene's germline CDR1 is SGHRS and CDR2 YFSETQ. V gave up 0 bases and J gave up 7 bases, with 13 bases separating them. The CDR3 is CASSLGTGLGGYTF. CDR3 bases: TGCGCCAGCAGCTTGGGAACAGGGTTGGGTGGCTACACCTTC.

This clone appeared a single time. The chain employs TRBV27 and TRBJ2-2, with 13 positions matching TRBD2. The CDR3 spans 17 residues. Germline V gene data show CDR1 as MNHEY and CDR2 as SMNVEV (reference sequence). The trim removed 2 bases at V and 1 base at J, leaving 1 base unmatched. CDR3 loop: CASSLGLAGVNTGELFF. CDR3 nucleotide sequence: TGTGCCAGCAGTTTAGGACTAGCGGGGGTGAACACCGGGGAGCTGTTTTTT.

The V call is TRBV9, the J call TRBJ1-2; D unresolved. V was shortened by 0 bases and J by 2 bases, with 8 bases between the two germline ends. In germline, CDR1 is SGDLS, CDR2 YYNGEE. The CDR3 is 14 residues long. In DNA, the CDR3 is TGTGCCAGCAGCGTAGGTGCAGGCAACTATGGCTACACCTTC. Translation: CASSVGAGNYGYTF.

CDR3 region: CASSLAGANQYGYTF. DNA of the CDR3: TGTGCCAGCAGTTTGGCAGGGGCAAATCAATATGGCTACACCTTC. V usage is TRBV27 and J usage is TRBJ1-2; D perhaps matches TRBD1 (6 bases). Germline V CDR1 and CDR2: MNHEY, SMNVEV (reference sequence). Trimming left V 3 bases short and J 5 bases short, with 16 bases between. This CDR3 comprises 15 residues.

The chain has TRBV4-3 and TRBJ2-7; maybe TRBD2 (5 bases). V lost 1 base and J 3 bases, leaving 7 bases between the germline ends. Germline V lookup: CDR1 LGHNA, CDR2 YSLEER. The CDR3 length is 13 residues. The CDR3 DNA is TGCGCCAGCAGCCAAGGGGCGGGCTACGAGCAGTACTTC. This gives the protein CASSQGAGYEQYF.

This sequence joins TRBV29-1 and TRBJ2-3; TRBD1 aligns across 11 bases. Per germline, CDR1 SQVTM and CDR2 ANQGSEA. The CDR3 is made up of 14 amino acids. V lost 6 bases, J lost 1 base, and 3 bases stayed unmatched. The CDR3 is CSVEGQGGTDTQYF. The CDR3 coding sequence is TGCAGCGTGGAGGGACAGGGGGGCACAGATACGCAGTATTTT.

V is TRBV6-5 and J is TRBJ1-5; TRBD1 is a possible D gene (5 bases). V gave up 2 bases and J gave up 0 bases, with 11 bases separating them. This CDR3 has 16 amino acids. Germline V lookup: CDR1 MNHEY, CDR2 SVGAGI. The CDR3 DNA follows: TGTGCCAGCAGTTACCCAGAGACAGATAGCAATCAGCCCCAGCATTTT. Its translation: CASSYPETDSNQPQHF.

This clone turned up a few times. The CDR3 coding sequence is TGTGCCAGCAGTTTAACAGAGATTTATGGCTACACCTTC. Translating gives CASSLTEIYGYTF. The rearrangement links TRBV28 to TRBJ1-2; no firm D call. Per germline, CDR1 MDHEN and CDR2 SYDVKM. The CDR3 is 13 amino acids. Deletions cut 2 bases from V and 5 bases from J, with 9 bases between.

Only a few counts were recorded for this clone. DNA of the CDR3: TGCGCCAGCAGCCAAGATAGGAACGGGGTTTACAATGAGCAGTTCTTC. Translating it yields CASSQDRNGVYNEQFF. The V and J genes are TRBV4-3 and TRBJ2-1; possible D gene TRBD2, 5 bases. V was trimmed by 0 bases and J by 4 bases, leaving 13 bases between them. The CDR3 spans 16 residues. Germline V gene data show CDR1 as LGHNA and CDR2 as YSLEER.

The chain has TRBV7-2 and TRBJ2-1; D is possibly TRBD2 (5 bases). The germline V gene has CDR1 SGHTA and CDR2 FQGNSA. Trimming removed 3 bases from V and 5 bases from J, with 11 bases in between. This CDR3 region has 14 residues. In nucleotides, the CDR3 is TGTGCCAGCAGCTTGGAGCGGAAAGACAATGAGCAGTTCTTC. Translating gives CASSLERKDNEQFF.

DNA for the CDR3: TGCGCCAGCAGCCCCTGGATAGCGGGAGGGCCCGGGGAGCTGTTTTTT. Amino acid sequence: CASSPWIAGGPGELFF. The rearrangement joins TRBV4-3 to TRBJ2-2; 11 bases match TRBD2. The trim removed 4 bases at V and 6 bases at J, leaving 7 bases unmatched. The CDR3 sequence is 16 residues long. Germline CDR1 reads LGHNA; CDR2 reads YSLEER.